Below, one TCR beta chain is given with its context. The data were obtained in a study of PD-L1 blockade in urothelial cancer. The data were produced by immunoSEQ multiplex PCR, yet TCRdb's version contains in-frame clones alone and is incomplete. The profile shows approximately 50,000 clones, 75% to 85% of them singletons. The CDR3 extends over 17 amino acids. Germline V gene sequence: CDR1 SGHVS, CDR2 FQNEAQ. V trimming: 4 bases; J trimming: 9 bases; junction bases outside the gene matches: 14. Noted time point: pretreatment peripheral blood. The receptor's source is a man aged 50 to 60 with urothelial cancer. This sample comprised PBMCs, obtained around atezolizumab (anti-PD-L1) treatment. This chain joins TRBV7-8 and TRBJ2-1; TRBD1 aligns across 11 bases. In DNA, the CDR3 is TGTGCCAGCAGCTATTCCAGGACAGGGGGCTGGGGGGCTGAGCAGTTCTTC. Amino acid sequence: CASSYSRTGGWGAEQFF.